Below, 26 T cell receptor beta chains from the same sample are listed, as sequenced in a study of blood T cell dynamics during melanoma immunotherapy. Clones were sequenced by immunoSEQ multiplex PCR, and TCRdb holds only the in-frame ones, with some missing. The sample lists roughly 22,000 clones; around 90% were seen once. Time point in this sample: pre-treatment baseline. Source: blood, taken from a patient treated with checkpoint blockade. The origin of the receptors is a human donor with melanoma.

This clone was seen only once. The chain recombines TRBV29-1 with TRBJ1-2; 8 bases are shared with TRBD1. Germline V lookup: CDR1 SQVTM, CDR2 ANQGSEA. CDR3 length: 14 amino acids. Losses at the gene ends were 5 bases for V and 3 bases for J; bases not matched to a gene: 8. The CDR3 DNA is TGCAGCGTTATCCGGGACAGGCCCTACTATGGCTACACCTTC. It translates to CSVIRDRPYYGYTF.

The rearrangement joins TRBV9 to TRBJ2-7; D is unclear. The CDR3 extends over 12 amino acids. V gave up 0 bases and J gave up 3 bases, with 4 bases separating them. Germline-derived CDR1 and CDR2 are SGDLS and YYNGEE. DNA of the CDR3: TGTGCCAGCAGCGTAGAAATCTACGAGCAGTACTTC. Residues: CASSVEIYEQYF.

The J gene is TRBJ2-5, the V gene TRBV5-1, with D unresolved. The CDR3 loop spans 14 amino acids. Germline V gene sequence: CDR1 SGHRS, CDR2 YFSETQ. V lost 4 bases, J lost 1 base, and 11 bases lay in between. CDR3 protein: CASSPGSTQETQYF. CDR3 coding DNA: TGCGCCAGCAGCCCTGGGTCTACCCAAGAGACCCAGTACTTC. Together with reference TRBV5-1 and TRBJ2-5, the CDR3 gives the full variable domain: KAGVTQTPRYLIKTRGQQVTLSCSPISGHRSVSWYQQTPGQGLQFLFEYFSETQRNKGNFPGRFSGRQFSNSRSEMNVSTLELGDSALYLCASSPGSTQETQYFGPGTRLLVL.

This clone appeared a single time. The chain links TRBV15 to TRBJ2-7; 9 bases are a match to TRBD1. The CDR3 covers 14 residues. Germline lookup yields CDR1 LNHNV and CDR2 YYDKDF (reference sequence). V trimming: 5 bases; J trimming: 3 bases; junction bases outside the gene matches: 5. For the CDR3, the DNA is TGTGCCACCAGCCGGCGACAGGGGGTCTACGAGCAGTACTTC. Encoded protein: CATSRRQGVYEQYF.

This chain joins TRBV5-1 and TRBJ1-1; no reliable D call. V was cut by 0 bases and J by 1 base, with 4 bases left in between. CDR1 SGHRS and CDR2 YFSETQ come from the germline V gene. CDR3 size: 13 residues. The CDR3 is CASSLDRNTEAFF. CDR3 bases: TGCGCCAGCAGCTTGGACAGGAACACTGAAGCTTTCTTT.

V and J are TRBV4-2 and TRBJ2-7, with 13 bases that match TRBD2. The CDR3 is 15 amino acids. V dropped 4 bases and J dropped 4; count of bases not matched to a gene: 4. The V gene's germline CDR1 is LGHNA and CDR2 YNFKEQ. The DNA of the CDR3 is TGTGCCAGCAGCCTCGGGACTAGCGGGAATTACGAGCAGTACTTC. Its translation: CASSLGTSGNYEQYF.

CDR3 protein: CASSLLDSTDTQYF. As DNA, the CDR3 is TGTGCCAGCAGCCTTCTGGACAGCACAGATACGCAGTATTTT. J is TRBJ2-3 and V is TRBV5-5, with D uncertain. The V and J ends lost 4 bases and 0 bases respectively, with 9 bases between them. CDR1 and CDR2 (germline): SGHKS, YYEKEE (reference sequence). There are 14 residues in the CDR3. The full variable domain, rest sourced from reference TRBV5-5 and TRBJ2-3, is DAGVTQSPTHLIKTRGQQVTLRCSPISGHKSVSWYQQVLGQGPQFIFQYYEKEERGRGNFPDRFSARQFPNYSSELNVNALLLGDSALYLCASSLLDSTDTQYFGPGTRLTVL.

The chain has TRBV11-3 and TRBJ2-1; D possibly corresponds to TRBD2 (6 bases). Looked up from germline, CDR1 is SGHNT and CDR2 is YENEEA. The V end lost 1 base, the J end lost 5 bases, and 12 bases lay between the germline ends. The CDR3 extends over 15 amino acids. Here the CDR3 reads CASSLVSSANNEQFF. In DNA, the CDR3 is TGTGCCAGCAGCTTAGTGTCTAGCGCCAACAATGAGCAGTTCTTC.

This clone was counted a few times. J is TRBJ2-7 and V is TRBV28; 7 bases are shared with TRBD1. Per germline, CDR1 MDHEN and CDR2 SYDVKM. V dropped 3 bases and J dropped 5; count of bases not matched to a gene: 7. The CDR3 has 14 residues. Here the CDR3 reads CASSLQTGNHEQYF. The CDR3 nucleotides are TGTGCCAGCAGTTTGCAGACAGGGAACCACGAGCAGTACTTC.

The CDR3 DNA reads as TGTGCCCTTTTCCGGCTTCCTAAACAGGTTGGAAACACCATATATTTT. Its translation: CALFRLPKQVGNTIYF. This chain links TRBV27 with TRBJ1-3, with a weak D call TRBD1 (5 bases). CDR3 length: 16 amino acids. The ends were cut back, 11 bases at V and 3 bases at J, with 23 bases in the middle. The germline CDR1 and CDR2 sequences are MNHEY and SMNVEV (reference sequence).

The CDR3 here is CASSGLAAVYEQYF. CDR3 DNA sequence: TGTGCCAGCAGCGGACTAGCGGCCGTTTACGAGCAGTACTTC. This sequence joins TRBV11-1 and TRBJ2-7; 10 nucleotides match TRBD2. The CDR3 contains 14 residues. V gave up 5 bases and J gave up 4 bases; unmatched junction bases: 5. Germline V gene sequence: CDR1 SGHAT, CDR2 FQDESV (reference sequence).

This clone was observed a few times. The chain combines TRBV7-2 with TRBJ1-3; no firm D call. The V gene's germline CDR1 is SGHTA and CDR2 FQGNSA. V lost 1 base to trimming and J lost 0 bases, with 10 bases between them. The CDR3 has 16 residues. In nucleotides, the CDR3 is TGTGCCAGCAGCTTAGGAATAGCCCGCTCTGGAAACACCATATATTTT. This translates into CASSLGIARSGNTIYF.

This chain links TRBV28 with TRBJ2-5; TRBD1 agrees at 7 bases. With 6 bases clipped from V and 11 bases from J, the junction kept 15 bases outside the gene matches. Germline assignment: CDR1 MDHEN and CDR2 SYDVKM. There are 14 residues in the CDR3. CDR3: CASSPRWADREQYF. The DNA for the CDR3 is TGTGCCAGCAGCCCCAGGTGGGCTGACAGGGAGCAGTACTTC.

The chain employs TRBV6-6 and TRBJ1-3; D is undetermined. The germline V and J ends were trimmed by 0 bases and 4 bases, with 4 bases remaining between them. Germline values: CDR1 MNHNY, CDR2 SVGAGI (reference sequence). The CDR3 covers 13 residues. As DNA, the CDR3 is TGTGCCAGCAGTTACTCGACAGGAAACACCATATATTTT. It translates to CASSYSTGNTIYF.

J is TRBJ2-7 and V is TRBV5-6, with D possibly being TRBD2 (5 bases). V was pared by 4 bases and J by 0 bases, with 17 bases between. The CDR3 has 16 amino acids. From germline, CDR1 is SGHDT and CDR2 YYEEEE. The CDR3 bases are TGTGCCAGCAGCACGGATGGGCGGGCGGTCTCCTACGAGCAGTACTTC. Amino acids: CASSTDGRAVSYEQYF.

The V gene is TRBV9, the J gene TRBJ2-2, with 10 bases fitting TRBD2. The CDR3 contains 18 residues. Germline trimming cut 0 bases from V and 3 bases from J; bases unmatched to any gene: 8. CDR1 SGDLS and CDR2 YYNGEE come from the germline V gene. The CDR3 nucleotides read TGTGCCAGCAGCGTAGCACTAGCGGGACGCGGAGACACCGGGGAGCTGTTTTTT. This gives the protein CASSVALAGRGDTGELFF.

The chain uses TRBV7-9 and TRBJ2-5; 7 bases agree with TRBD1. The trim removed 5 bases at V and 2 bases at J, leaving 8 bases unmatched. Germline V gives CDR1 SEHNR, CDR2 FQNEAQ (reference sequence). CDR3 length equals 15 residues. The CDR3 region is CASSTSRTGQETQYF. In DNA form, the CDR3 reads TGTGCCAGCAGCACCTCCCGGACAGGACAAGAGACCCAGTACTTC.

The J gene is TRBJ2-1, the V gene TRBV29-1; possible D gene TRBD1, 5 bases. Trimming pared 3 bases from V and 6 bases from J, leaving 24 bases between. The CDR3 runs 17 residues. Germline CDR1 SQVTM, CDR2 ANQGSEA. The CDR3 nucleotides are TGCAGCGTTGACGGCAGGGAAGGATCTAGGGCCGGCAATGAGCAGTTCTTC. Protein product: CSVDGREGSRAGNEQFF.

V usage is TRBV11-2 and J usage is TRBJ2-7; 7 bases agree with TRBD2. This CDR3 is built from 15 residues. CDR1 is SGHAT and CDR2 is FQNNGV in the germline V gene. V lost 1 base to trimming and J lost 3 bases; unmatched junction nucleotides: 6. CDR3 DNA: TGTGCCAGCAGCTTAGCGGGAGGACACTTCTACGAGCAGTACTTC. Residues: CASSLAGGHFYEQYF. Full variable domain (remainder filled in from reference TRBV11-2 and TRBJ2-7): EAGVAQSPRYKIIEKRQSVAFWCNPISGHATLYWYQQILGQGPKLLIQFQNNGVVDDSQLPKDRFSAERLKGVDSTLKIQPAKLEDSAVYLCASSLAGGHFYEQYFGPGTRLTVT.

CDR3 amino acids: CASIPTVRGKAFF. The CDR3 nucleotides read TGTGCCAGCATCCCGACAGTTCGAGGGAAAGCTTTCTTT. The chain links TRBV7-9 to TRBJ1-1, with D tentatively TRBD1 (5 bases). CDR3 length equals 13 residues. V lost 7 bases to trimming and J lost 9 bases, with 18 bases between them. In germline, CDR1 is SEHNR, CDR2 FQNEAQ (reference sequence).

As DNA, the CDR3 is TGTGCCAGCAGTTCGGGGGGACGGGGAAGCTCCTACGAGCAGTACTTC. This encodes CASSSGGRGSSYEQYF. The chain joins TRBV6-5 to TRBJ2-7, with 7 bases that match TRBD2. CDR1 is MNHEY, CDR2 SVGAGI, per germline. The CDR3 runs 16 residues. After removal of 4 bases from V and 0 bases from J, the junction contained 9 bases not matched to a gene.

The gene calls are TRBV4-1 and TRBJ2-2; possibly TRBD2 for D (6 bases). CDR1 and CDR2 (germline): MGHRA, YSYEKL. V was pared by 0 bases and J by 5 bases, with 16 bases between. CDR3 size: 17 residues. CDR3 residues: CASSQDHQRVITGELFF. As DNA, the CDR3 is TGCGCCAGCAGCCAAGATCACCAGCGGGTTATAACCGGGGAGCTGTTTTTT.

The J gene is TRBJ1-2, the V gene TRBV10-3; D is possibly TRBD1 (5 bases). CDR3 length equals 14 residues. V was clipped by 7 bases and J by 4 bases, with 16 bases between them. Germline loops: CDR1 ENHRY, CDR2 SYGVKD. In DNA, the CDR3 is TGTGCCATCAAGGGGTCCCTTCAATTCTATGGCTACACCTTC. Translated: CAIKGSLQFYGYTF.

The chain recombines TRBV7-8 with TRBJ2-5, with D possibly being TRBD2 (6 bases). V shed 6 bases and J shed 3 bases, with 11 bases lying between them. The CDR3 consists of 13 residues. CDR1 SGHVS and CDR2 FQNEAQ come from the germline V gene. CDR3 sequence reads: CASRPGGKETQYF. The CDR3 DNA reads TGTGCCAGCAGGCCCGGCGGGAAAGAGACCCAGTACTTC.

This chain joins TRBV11-1 and TRBJ2-1, with D possibly TRBD1 on 5 matching bases. Germline-derived CDR1 and CDR2 are SGHAT and FQDESV (reference sequence). V dropped 4 bases and J dropped 0 bases, with 10 bases sitting between them. The CDR3 runs to 15 residues. The CDR3 bases are TGTGCCAGCAGCTCTAGGGGTCCCTCCTACAATGAGCAGTTCTTC. Translated: CASSSRGPSYNEQFF.

The J gene is TRBJ1-4, the V gene TRBV2; TRBD1 is a possible D gene (5 bases). Germline lookup yields CDR1 SNHLY and CDR2 FYNNEI. There are 15 residues in the CDR3. V shed 5 bases and J shed 3 bases, with 13 bases lying between them. CDR3 region: CASSPQGAANEKLFF. CDR3 in DNA: TGTGCCAGCAGTCCGCAGGGTGCGGCTAATGAAAAACTGTTTTTT.